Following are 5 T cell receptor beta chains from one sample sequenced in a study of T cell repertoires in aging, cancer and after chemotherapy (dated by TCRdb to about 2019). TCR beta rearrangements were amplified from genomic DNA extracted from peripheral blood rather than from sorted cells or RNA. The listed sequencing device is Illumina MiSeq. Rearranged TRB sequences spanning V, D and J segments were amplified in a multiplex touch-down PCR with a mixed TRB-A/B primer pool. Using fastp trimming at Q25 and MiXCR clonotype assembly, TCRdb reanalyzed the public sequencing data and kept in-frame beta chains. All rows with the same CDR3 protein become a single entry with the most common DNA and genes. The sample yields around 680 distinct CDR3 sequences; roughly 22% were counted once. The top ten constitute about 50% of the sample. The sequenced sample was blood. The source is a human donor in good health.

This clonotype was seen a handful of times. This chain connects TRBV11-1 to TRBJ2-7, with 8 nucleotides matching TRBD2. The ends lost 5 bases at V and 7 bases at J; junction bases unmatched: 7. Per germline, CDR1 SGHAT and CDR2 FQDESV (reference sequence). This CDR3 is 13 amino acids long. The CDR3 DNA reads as TGTGCCAGCAGCACGGGGGGGACATGGGAGCAGTACTTC. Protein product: CASSTGGTWEQYF.

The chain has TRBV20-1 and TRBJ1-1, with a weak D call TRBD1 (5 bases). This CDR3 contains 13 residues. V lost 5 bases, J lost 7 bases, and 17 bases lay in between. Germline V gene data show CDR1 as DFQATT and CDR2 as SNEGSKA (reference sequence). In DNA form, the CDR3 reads TGCAGTGCTCGTCGATTCGGGGGAGGTGAAGCTTTCTTT. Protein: CSARRFGGGEAFF.

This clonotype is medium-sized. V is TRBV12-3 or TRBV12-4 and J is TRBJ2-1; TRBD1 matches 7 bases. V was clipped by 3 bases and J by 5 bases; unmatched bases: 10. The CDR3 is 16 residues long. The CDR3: CASSFGTAEVNNEQFF. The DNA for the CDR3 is TGTGCCAGCAGTTTCGGGACAGCTGAGGTGAACAATGAGCAGTTCTTC.

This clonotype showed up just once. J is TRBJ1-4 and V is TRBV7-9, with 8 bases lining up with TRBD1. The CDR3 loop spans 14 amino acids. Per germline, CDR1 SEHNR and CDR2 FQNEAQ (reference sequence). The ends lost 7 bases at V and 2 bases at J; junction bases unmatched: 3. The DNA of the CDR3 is TGTGCCAGCACCAGACAGGGGACTAATGAAAAACTGTTTTTT. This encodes CASTRQGTNEKLFF.

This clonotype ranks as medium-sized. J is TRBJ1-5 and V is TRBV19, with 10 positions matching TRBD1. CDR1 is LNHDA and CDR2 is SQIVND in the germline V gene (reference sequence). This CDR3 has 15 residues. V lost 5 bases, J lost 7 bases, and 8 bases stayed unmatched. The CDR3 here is CASSPGTGVGQPQHF. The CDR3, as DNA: TGTGCCAGTAGTCCCGGGACAGGGGTGGGACAGCCCCAGCATTTT.